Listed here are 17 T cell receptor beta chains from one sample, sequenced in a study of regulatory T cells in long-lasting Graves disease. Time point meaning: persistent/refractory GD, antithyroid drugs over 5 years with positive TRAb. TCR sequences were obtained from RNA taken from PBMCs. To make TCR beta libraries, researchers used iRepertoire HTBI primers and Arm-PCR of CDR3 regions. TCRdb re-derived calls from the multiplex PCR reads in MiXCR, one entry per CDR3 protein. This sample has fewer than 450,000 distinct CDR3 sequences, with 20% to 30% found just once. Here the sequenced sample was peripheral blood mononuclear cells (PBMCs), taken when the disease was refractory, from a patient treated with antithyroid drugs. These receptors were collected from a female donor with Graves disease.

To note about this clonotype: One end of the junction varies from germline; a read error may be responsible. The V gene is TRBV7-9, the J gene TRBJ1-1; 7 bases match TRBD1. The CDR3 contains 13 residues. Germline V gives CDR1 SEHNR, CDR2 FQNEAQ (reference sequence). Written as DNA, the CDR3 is TGCGCCAGCAGCCGAGCGACAGGGACTGAAGCTTTCTTT. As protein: CASSRATGTEAFF.

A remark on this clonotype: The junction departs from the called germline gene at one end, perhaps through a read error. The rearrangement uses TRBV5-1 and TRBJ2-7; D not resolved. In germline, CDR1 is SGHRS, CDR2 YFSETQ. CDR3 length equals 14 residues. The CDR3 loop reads CASSHTWSSYEQYF. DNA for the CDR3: TGTGCCAGCAGTCATACCTGGAGCTCCTACGAGCAGTACTTC. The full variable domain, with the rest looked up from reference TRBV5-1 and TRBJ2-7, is KAGVTQTPRYLIKTRGQQVTLSCSPISGHRSVSWYQQTPGQGLQFLFEYFSETQRNKGNFPGRFSGRQFSNSRSEMNVSTLELGDSALYLCASSHTWSSYEQYFGPGTRLTVT.

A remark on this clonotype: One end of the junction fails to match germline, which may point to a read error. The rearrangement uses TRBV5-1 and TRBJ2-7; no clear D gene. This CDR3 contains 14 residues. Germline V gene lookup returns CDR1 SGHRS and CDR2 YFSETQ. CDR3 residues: CVSSLGWVVGEQYF. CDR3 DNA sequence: TGCGTCAGCAGCTTGGGGTGGGTCGTGGGCGAGCAGTACTTC.

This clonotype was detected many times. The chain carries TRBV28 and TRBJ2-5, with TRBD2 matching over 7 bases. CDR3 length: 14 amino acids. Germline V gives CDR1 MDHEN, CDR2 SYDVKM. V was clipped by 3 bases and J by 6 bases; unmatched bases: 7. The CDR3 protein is CASSFVTSIQTQYF. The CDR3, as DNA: TGTGCCAGCAGTTTCGTGACTAGCATCCAGACCCAGTACTTC.

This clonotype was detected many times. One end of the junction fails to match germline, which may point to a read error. The CDR3 protein is CASSERGHNTEAFF. The CDR3 DNA reads as TGCGCCAGCAGCGAAAGGGGGCATAACACTGAAGCTTTCTTT. The chain is built from TRBV28 and TRBJ1-1; 7 bases are a match to TRBD1. The CDR3 covers 14 residues. CDR1 and CDR2 (germline): MDHEN, SYDVKM.

CDR3 residues: CATSSLTGLIYGYTF. CDR3 DNA sequence: TGTGCCACCAGCAGCCTGACAGGGCTGATCTATGGCTACACCTTC. This chain joins TRBV15 and TRBJ1-2; 7 bases agree with TRBD1. V lost 3 bases to trimming and J lost 4 bases; unmatched junction nucleotides: 8. Germline V gene data show CDR1 as LNHNV and CDR2 as YYDKDF (reference sequence). CDR3 length equals 15 residues. Full variable domain (rest looked up from reference TRBV15 and TRBJ1-2): DAMVIQNPRYQVTQFGKPVTLSCSQTLNHNVMYWYQQKSSQAPKLLFHYYDKDFNNEADTPDNFQSRRPNTSFCFLDIRSPGLGDTAMYLCATSSLTGLIYGYTFGSGTRLTVV.

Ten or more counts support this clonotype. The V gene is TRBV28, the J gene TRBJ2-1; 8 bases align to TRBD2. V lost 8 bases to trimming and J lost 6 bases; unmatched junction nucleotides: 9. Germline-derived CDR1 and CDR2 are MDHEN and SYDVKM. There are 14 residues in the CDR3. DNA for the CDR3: TGTGCCAGCTGTGAGCTAGCGGGCGGCAATGAGCAGTTCTTC. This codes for CASCELAGGNEQFF.

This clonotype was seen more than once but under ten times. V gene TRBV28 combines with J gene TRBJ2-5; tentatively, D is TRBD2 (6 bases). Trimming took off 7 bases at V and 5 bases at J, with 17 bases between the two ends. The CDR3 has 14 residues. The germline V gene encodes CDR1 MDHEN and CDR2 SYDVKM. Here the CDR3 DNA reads TGTGCCAGCATGTCGGGCGGGGCCCGGGAGACCCAGTACTTC. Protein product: CASMSGGARETQYF.

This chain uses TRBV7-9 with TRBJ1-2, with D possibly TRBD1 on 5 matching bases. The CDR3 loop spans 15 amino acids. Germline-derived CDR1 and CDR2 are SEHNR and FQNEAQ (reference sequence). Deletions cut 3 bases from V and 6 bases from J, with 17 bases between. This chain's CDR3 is CASSFTGSVTDGYTF. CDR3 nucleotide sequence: TGTGCCAGCAGCTTCACAGGTTCGGTAACGGATGGCTACACCTTC.

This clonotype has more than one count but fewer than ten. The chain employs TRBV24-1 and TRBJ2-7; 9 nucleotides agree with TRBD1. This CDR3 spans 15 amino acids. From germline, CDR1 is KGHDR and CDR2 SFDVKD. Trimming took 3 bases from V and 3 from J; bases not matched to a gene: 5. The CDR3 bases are TGTGCCACCAGTGATCCGGGACAGGGCAACTACGAGCAGTACTTC. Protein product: CATSDPGQGNYEQYF.

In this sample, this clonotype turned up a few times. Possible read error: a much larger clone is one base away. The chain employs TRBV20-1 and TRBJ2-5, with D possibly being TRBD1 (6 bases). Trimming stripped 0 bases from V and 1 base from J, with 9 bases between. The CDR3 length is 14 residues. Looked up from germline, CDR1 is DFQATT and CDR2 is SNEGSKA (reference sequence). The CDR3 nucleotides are TGCAGTGCTAGAGATGACAGGCGCCAAGAGACCCAGTACTTC. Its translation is CSARDDRRQETQYF.

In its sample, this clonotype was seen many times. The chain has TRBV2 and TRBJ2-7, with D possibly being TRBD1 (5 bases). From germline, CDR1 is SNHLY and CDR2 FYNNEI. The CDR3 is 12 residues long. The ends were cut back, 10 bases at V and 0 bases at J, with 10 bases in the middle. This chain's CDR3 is CAIKGSSYEQYF. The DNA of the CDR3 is TGTGCCATCAAGGGGTCCTCCTACGAGCAGTACTTC.

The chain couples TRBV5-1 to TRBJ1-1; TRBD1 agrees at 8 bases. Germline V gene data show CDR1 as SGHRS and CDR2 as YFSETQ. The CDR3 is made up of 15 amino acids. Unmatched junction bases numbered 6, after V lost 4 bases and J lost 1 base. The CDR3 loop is CASSMRTGRNTEAFF. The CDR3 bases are TGCGCCAGCAGCATGCGGACAGGGAGGAACACTGAAGCTTTCTTT.

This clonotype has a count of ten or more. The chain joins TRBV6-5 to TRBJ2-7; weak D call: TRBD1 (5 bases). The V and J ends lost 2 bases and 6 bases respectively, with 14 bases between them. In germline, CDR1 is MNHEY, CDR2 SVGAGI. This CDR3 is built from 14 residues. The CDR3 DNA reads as TGTGCCAGCAGTTACAACACAGGCGCCAGCGAGCAGTACTTC. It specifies CASSYNTGASEQYF.

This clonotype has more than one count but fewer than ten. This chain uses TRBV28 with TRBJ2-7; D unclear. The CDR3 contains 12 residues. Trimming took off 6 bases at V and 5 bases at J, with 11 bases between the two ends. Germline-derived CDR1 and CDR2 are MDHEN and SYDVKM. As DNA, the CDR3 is TGTGCCAGCAGCATAAGTGTCAACGAGCAGTACTTC. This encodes CASSISVNEQYF.

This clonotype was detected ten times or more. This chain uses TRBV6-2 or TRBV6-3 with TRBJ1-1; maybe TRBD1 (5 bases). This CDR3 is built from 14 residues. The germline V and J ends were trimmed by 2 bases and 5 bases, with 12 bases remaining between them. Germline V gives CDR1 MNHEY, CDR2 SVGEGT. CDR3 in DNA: TGTGCCAGCAGTTACGCAGGGAGGGAAACTGAAGCTTTCTTT. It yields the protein CASSYAGRETEAFF.

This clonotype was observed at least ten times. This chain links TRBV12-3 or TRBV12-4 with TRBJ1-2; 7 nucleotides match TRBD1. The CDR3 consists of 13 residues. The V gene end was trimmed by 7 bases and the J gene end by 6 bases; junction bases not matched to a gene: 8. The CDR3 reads CASTPGGGDGYTF. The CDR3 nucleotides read TGTGCCAGCACCCCGGGAGGGGGCGATGGCTACACCTTC.